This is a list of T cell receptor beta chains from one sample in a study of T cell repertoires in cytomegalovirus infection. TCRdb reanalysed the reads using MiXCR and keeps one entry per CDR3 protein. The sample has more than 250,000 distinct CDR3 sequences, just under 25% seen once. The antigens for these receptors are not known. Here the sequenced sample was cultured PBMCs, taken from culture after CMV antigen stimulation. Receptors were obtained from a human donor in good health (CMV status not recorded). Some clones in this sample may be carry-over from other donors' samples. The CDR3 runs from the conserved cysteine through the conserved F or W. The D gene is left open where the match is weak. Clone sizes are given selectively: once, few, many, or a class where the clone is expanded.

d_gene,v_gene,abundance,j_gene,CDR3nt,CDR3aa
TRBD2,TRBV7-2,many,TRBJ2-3,TGTGCCAGCAGCCCACTAGCGGGCACAGATACGCAGTATTTT,CASSPLAGTDTQYF
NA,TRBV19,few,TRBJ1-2,TGTGCCAGTAGTTTTACCGGGACGGAATATGGCTACACCTTC,CASSFTGTEYGYTF
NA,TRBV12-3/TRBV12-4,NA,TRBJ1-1,TGTGCCAGCAGTTTAGTCGGTAGTTCAAAGACTGAAGCTTTCTTT,CASSLVGSSKTEAFF
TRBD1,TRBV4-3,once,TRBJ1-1,TGCGCCAGCAGCCAAGACTCAGGGGGGCTTCGCCCTTTCTTT,CASSQDSGGLRPFF
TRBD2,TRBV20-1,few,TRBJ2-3,TGCAGTGTTGCGGGGGGGGGCCCAGATACGCAGTATTTT,CSVAGGGPDTQYF
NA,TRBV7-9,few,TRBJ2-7,TGTGCCAGCAGCTCTGGACAGAGGACCTACGAGCAGTACTTC,CASSSGQRTYEQYF
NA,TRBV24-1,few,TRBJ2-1,TGTGCCACCGGACAAGAGGGGGACGAGCAGTTCTTC,CATGQEGDEQFF
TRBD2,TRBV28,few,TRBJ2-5,TGTGCCATTCGGCGCGAGACTAGCGGGAGTTATTTTGAGACCCAGTACTTC,CAIRRETSGSYFETQYF
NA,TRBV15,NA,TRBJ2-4,TGTGCCACCAGCAGCCGACTTGACTACGCCAAAAACATTCAGTACTTC,CATSSRLDYAKNIQYF
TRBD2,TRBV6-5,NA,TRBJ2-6,TGTGCCAGCAATCATCTAGCGGAGTACTCTGGGGCCAACGTCCTGACTTTC,CASNHLAEYSGANVLTF
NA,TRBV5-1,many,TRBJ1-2,TGCGCCAGCAGCTTGGAGGGTTTCTATGGCTACACCTTC,CASSLEGFYGYTF
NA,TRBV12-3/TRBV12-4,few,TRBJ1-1,TGTGCCAGCACCCCCGGGTTGCGAGGGACTGAAGCTTTCTTT,CASTPGLRGTEAFF
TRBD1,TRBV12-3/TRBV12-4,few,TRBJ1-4,TGTGCCAGCAGACCTAACAGGGGTCGGATGGATGAAAAACTGTTTTTT,CASRPNRGRMDEKLFF
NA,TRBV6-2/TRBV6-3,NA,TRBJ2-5,TGTGCCAGCAGTTACCCCTTGGGGGGCCAAGAGACCCAGTACTTC,CASSYPLGGQETQYF
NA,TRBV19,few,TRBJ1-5,TGTGCCAGTAGTATAGTTCCGGGCATCGACAATCAGCCCCAGCATTTT,CASSIVPGIDNQPQHF
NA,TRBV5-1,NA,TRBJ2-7,TGCGCCAGCAGCTTTAGGCCCATCTACGAGCAGTACTTC,CASSFRPIYEQYF
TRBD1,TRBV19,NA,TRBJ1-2,TGTGCCAGTAGTATCCGACAGGGGCCGATTTATGGCTACACCTTC,CASSIRQGPIYGYTF
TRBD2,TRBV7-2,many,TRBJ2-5,TGTGCCAGCAGCTTAGAACTAGCGGAAGAGACCCAGTACTTC,CASSLELAEETQYF